Each of the 29 T cell receptor beta chains below was sequenced from the same sample in a study of Graves' ophthalmopathy and Graves' hyperthyroidism (dated by TCRdb to between 2018 and 2020). TCRdb names Illumina HiSeq 2000 as the instrument used. For repertoire sequencing, TCR beta CDR3 regions were amplified from RNA transcripts. A first-round RT-PCR used HTBI primers with the Qiagen OneStep RT-PCR kit, followed by a second-round multiplex PCR, size selection and purification. TCRdb reran the public reads through fastp at Q25 and MiXCR, keeping productive beta chains. Rows matching on CDR3 protein sequence are summarized as one entry with the most common DNA and genes. Counted in this sample were 210,000 or so distinct CDR3 sequences; 25% to 35% of them appeared once. Together, the top ten hold approximately 8.2% of the sample. Sequencing was carried out using peripheral blood. The receptor set was obtained from a man aged 45-60 years with Graves' ophthalmopathy. Donor details come from another sample of the same person, matched by shared clones.

The J gene is TRBJ1-2, the V gene TRBV6-1; a weak D match, TRBD1 (5 bases). The CDR3 is made up of 12 amino acids. Trimming cost V 5 bases and J 6 bases, with 10 bases left between them. CDR1 is MNHNS and CDR2 is SASEGT in the germline V gene. The CDR3 loop is CASSPGRNGYTF. The CDR3 nucleotides are TGTGCCAGCAGTCCGGGGCGGAATGGCTACACCTTC.

The V gene is TRBV7-2, the J gene TRBJ1-5; D not resolved. Trimming stripped 1 base from V and 5 bases from J, with 9 bases between. CDR1 and CDR2 from the germline V gene are SGHTA and FQGNSA. The CDR3 loop spans 14 amino acids. CDR3 sequence reads: CASSLGSGDQPQHF. The CDR3 DNA sequence: TGTGCCAGCAGCTTAGGGTCGGGCGATCAGCCCCAGCATTTT.

This clonotype was observed at least ten times. Here the CDR3 DNA reads TGTGCCAGCAGCGGAAAGACAGGATCTAATTCACCCCTCCACTTT. It translates to CASSGKTGSNSPLHF. The chain is built from TRBV7-9 and TRBJ1-6; D may be TRBD1 (6 bases). The V gene's germline CDR1 is SEHNR and CDR2 FQNEAQ (reference sequence). This CDR3 is 15 amino acids long. V was trimmed by 5 bases and J by 6 bases, leaving 14 bases between them. The complete variable domain, with remaining parts taken from reference TRBV7-9 and TRBJ1-6, reads DTGVSQNPRHKITKRGQNVTFRCDPISEHNRLYWYRQTLGQGPEFLTYFQNEAQLEKSRLLSDRFSAERPKGSFSTLEIQRTEQGDSAMYLCASSGKTGSNSPLHFGNGTRLTVT.

A remark on this clonotype: An end of the junction does not agree with germline; a read error may underlie this. V gene TRBV6-1 combines with J gene TRBJ1-2, with D possibly TRBD1 on 6 matching bases. The CDR3 runs 14 residues. The V gene's germline CDR1 is MNHNS and CDR2 SASEGT. CDR3 sequence reads: CASIPGHPFYGYAF. As DNA, the CDR3 is TGTGCCAGCATACCGGGACATCCATTCTATGGCTACGCCTTC.

The CDR3 region is CASSYPGVGPNTEAFF. The CDR3 nucleotides are TGTGCCAGCAGTTACCCTGGGGTAGGACCGAACACTGAAGCTTTCTTT. The rearrangement links TRBV6-2 or TRBV6-3 to TRBJ1-1; D not resolved. CDR3 size: 16 residues. Trimming left V 2 bases short and J 1 base short, with 14 bases between. Germline V gene sequence: CDR1 MNHEY, CDR2 SVGEGT.

This clonotype appeared once. The chain carries TRBV12-3 or TRBV12-4 and TRBJ2-5; the match to TRBD2 covers 7 bases. The CDR3 consists of 14 residues. V lost 5 bases, J lost 4 bases, and 7 bases stayed unmatched. CDR3 sequence: CASSLGGNRETQYF. The DNA of the CDR3 is TGTGCCAGCAGTCTCGGGGGGAACCGAGAGACCCAGTACTTC.

This clonotype occurred a few times. The chain joins TRBV15 to TRBJ1-2; no clear D gene. Germline CDR1 reads LNHNV; CDR2 reads YYDKDF (reference sequence). The ends were cut back, 7 bases at V and 3 bases at J, with 15 bases in the middle. This CDR3 is 14 amino acids long. CDR3 loop: CATTPLRSDYGYTF. CDR3 DNA: TGTGCCACCACCCCTTTGAGGTCGGACTATGGCTACACCTTC.

This clonotype was counted ten times or more. This chain uses TRBV29-1 with TRBJ2-5; 8 nucleotides match TRBD1. CDR1 and CDR2 (germline): SQVTM, ANQGSEA. Trimming cost V 1 base and J 2 bases; bases outside gene matches: 6. The CDR3 totals 15 residues. The CDR3 region has the DNA TGCAGCGTTGAAGTTTGGGACAGGAGTCAAGAGACCCAGTACTTC. Translating it yields CSVEVWDRSQETQYF.

The chain couples TRBV12-3 or TRBV12-4 to TRBJ2-7; 12 bases fit TRBD2. This CDR3 comprises 18 residues. The J segment lost 4 bases and the V segment lost 6 bases, leaving 16 bases of the junction unmatched. CDR3 sequence: CASRPGWFSSGGEYEQYF. The CDR3 DNA sequence: TGTGCCAGCAGACCGGGGTGGTTCTCTAGCGGGGGGGAGTACGAGCAGTACTTC.

The CDR3 protein is CASSSTRQLAKNIQYF. Here the CDR3 DNA reads TGTGCCAGCAGTTCAACGCGACAGCTAGCCAAAAACATTCAGTACTTC. The chain couples TRBV6-5 to TRBJ2-4; D is possibly TRBD1 (5 bases). The V end was cut by 4 bases, the J end by 0 bases, with 13 bases between. The CDR3 spans 16 residues. Germline CDR1 and CDR2: MNHEY and SVGAGI.

The rearrangement links TRBV24-1 to TRBJ2-5; TRBD1 matches at 8 bases. Germline-derived CDR1 and CDR2 are KGHDR and SFDVKD. The CDR3 runs to 18 residues. Trimming cost V 3 bases and J 2 bases; bases outside gene matches: 13. The CDR3 DNA is TGTGCCACCAGTGATCTTAGCAGGGGGCGACTTAGGCAAGAGACCCAGTACTTC. This gives the protein CATSDLSRGRLRQETQYF.

This clonotype was detected many times. The rearrangement joins TRBV29-1 to TRBJ2-7; a weak D match, TRBD2 (5 bases). Germline V gene lookup returns CDR1 SQVTM and CDR2 ANQGSEA. V was cut by 3 bases and J by 7 bases, with 13 bases left in between. The CDR3 extends over 12 amino acids. CDR3 region: CSVDGGGEEQYF. The CDR3 nucleotides read TGCAGCGTTGACGGAGGTGGCGAGGAGCAGTACTTC.

In its sample, this clonotype was seen many times. This chain uses TRBV4-2 with TRBJ2-5; 13 nucleotides agree with TRBD2. Trimming at V came to 6 bases and at J to 4 bases, leaving 14 bases not matched to a gene. This CDR3 is built from 18 residues. Germline lookup yields CDR1 LGHNA and CDR2 YNFKEQ. The CDR3 loop is CASRPNLRTSGRTETQYF. CDR3 sequence (DNA): TGTGCCAGCAGGCCGAACCTAAGGACTAGCGGGAGAACAGAGACCCAGTACTTC.

This clonotype was counted many times. The chain is built from TRBV29-1 and TRBJ2-7; 9 nucleotides match TRBD1. J lost 6 bases, V lost 5 bases, and 11 bases had no gene match. Germline loops: CDR1 SQVTM, CDR2 ANQGSEA. This CDR3 comprises 14 residues. The CDR3 DNA follows: TGCAGCGTTACTGGTTACAGGGGGCAAGGCGAGCAGTACTTC. It is translated as CSVTGYRGQGEQYF.

This clonotype was recorded at least ten times. The rearrangement links TRBV12-3 or TRBV12-4 to TRBJ1-2; 8 bases are shared with TRBD1. Germline trimming cut 3 bases from V and 2 bases from J; bases unmatched to any gene: 8. The CDR3 sequence is 16 residues long. CDR3 residues: CASSFPSTGENYGYTF. The CDR3, as DNA: TGTGCCAGCAGTTTCCCCTCGACAGGGGAGAACTATGGCTACACCTTC.

This clonotype has a count of ten or more. The chain has TRBV5-1 and TRBJ2-7; 9 bases are a match to TRBD1. With V trimmed by 3 bases and J by 5 bases, 3 bases remained unmatched. Germline values: CDR1 SGHRS, CDR2 YFSETQ. CDR3 size: 13 residues. CDR3 amino acids: CASSWTGVNEQYF. CDR3 nucleotides: TGCGCCAGCAGCTGGACAGGGGTAAACGAGCAGTACTTC.

In this sample, this clonotype turned up once. V gene TRBV7-9 combines with J gene TRBJ1-1, with D perhaps TRBD1 (6 bases). V dropped 6 bases and J dropped 1 base, with 12 bases sitting between them. The CDR3 sequence is 14 residues long. Germline values: CDR1 SEHNR, CDR2 FQNEAQ (reference sequence). The DNA of the CDR3 is TGTGCCAGCAGGCGCGGGGGGGCGAACACTGAAGCTTTCTTT. Translated, it gives CASRRGGANTEAFF.

DNA for the CDR3: TGTGCCAGCGGACACAGGGAGGGGGGTTACGAGCAGTACTTC. Encoded protein: CASGHREGGYEQYF. This chain joins TRBV7-2 and TRBJ2-7; D may be TRBD2 (7 bases). Looked up from germline, CDR1 is SGHTA and CDR2 is FQGNSA. The CDR3 totals 14 residues. Trimming pared 8 bases from V and 4 bases from J, leaving 18 bases between.

Remarks on this clonotype: A read error may be the cause here, since a much bigger clone is one base away. V and J are TRBV6-5 and TRBJ1-1; D uncertain. CDR1 and CDR2 (germline): MNHEY, SVGAGI. The CDR3 runs 14 residues. CDR3: CASSYNGPNTGAFF. The CDR3, as DNA: TGTGCCAGCAGTTACAACGGCCCCAACACTGGAGCTTTCTTT.

This clonotype has a count of ten or more. This chain links TRBV12-3 or TRBV12-4 with TRBJ2-2, with 7 bases that match TRBD1. This CDR3 contains 14 residues. Trimming at V came to 5 bases and at J to 3 bases, leaving 3 bases not matched to a gene. CDR3 protein: CASSITGDTGELFF. Here the CDR3 DNA reads TGTGCCAGCAGTATAACAGGGGACACCGGGGAGCTGTTTTTT.

This clonotype was counted ten times or more. This chain joins TRBV20-1 and TRBJ2-5; D possibly matches TRBD1 or TRBD2 (5 bases each). V was pared by 7 bases and J by 2 bases, with 20 bases between. Germline loops: CDR1 DFQATT, CDR2 SNEGSKA (reference sequence). The CDR3 loop spans 15 amino acids. DNA for the CDR3: TGCAGTGGCCAGGGAGACGCTAGAGTTCAAGAGACCCAGTACTTC. Translated: CSGQGDARVQETQYF.

This clonotype was recorded a few times. The CDR3 sequence is CASSLNARDGNGYTF. The CDR3 coding sequence is TGTGCCAGCAGCTTAAACGCACGGGACGGGAATGGCTACACCTTC. The rearrangement links TRBV7-2 to TRBJ1-2; TRBD1 is a possible D gene (5 bases). The CDR3 consists of 15 residues. Germline assignment: CDR1 SGHTA and CDR2 FQGNSA. The V and J ends lost 2 bases and 6 bases respectively, with 16 bases between them.

This clonotype was recorded at least ten times. This chain joins TRBV27 and TRBJ2-2; tentative D call: TRBD2 (5 bases). The CDR3 is 13 residues long. Germline-derived CDR1 and CDR2 are MNHEY and SMNVEV (reference sequence). V was shortened by 5 bases and J by 9 bases, with 13 bases between the two germline ends. The CDR3 DNA reads TGTGCCAGCAGTCTTACTAGTGGGAGGGAGCTGTTTTTT. Protein: CASSLTSGRELFF.

At least ten counts were recorded for this clonotype. The V and J genes are TRBV7-3 and TRBJ2-2, with D unclear. Germline CDR1 and CDR2: SGHTA and FQGTGA. V lost 3 bases to trimming and J lost 6 bases, with 11 bases between them. The CDR3 contains 14 residues. CDR3 in amino acids: CASSFSAGSGELFF. As DNA, the CDR3 is TGTGCCAGCAGCTTTTCTGCTGGGTCCGGGGAGCTGTTTTTT.

This clonotype was counted ten times or more. This chain joins TRBV5-1 and TRBJ2-6; D might be TRBD1 (6 bases). CDR1 is SGHRS, CDR2 YFSETQ, per germline. Deletions cut 2 bases from V and 0 bases from J, with 12 bases between. The CDR3 contains 17 residues. In DNA form, the CDR3 reads TGCGCCAGCAGCTTCGGACAGTTTAACTCTGGGGCCAACGTCCTGACTTTC. This gives the protein CASSFGQFNSGANVLTF.

This clonotype was found many times. The V call is TRBV5-1, the J call TRBJ2-5; tentatively, D is TRBD2 (6 bases). V was cut by 0 bases and J by 5 bases, with 17 bases left in between. Germline CDR1 is SGHRS and CDR2 is YFSETQ. The CDR3 spans 16 residues. CDR3 coding DNA: TGCGCCAGCAGCTTGGAAGGGAGGTCCTTGACGGAGACCCAGTACTTC. This encodes CASSLEGRSLTETQYF. Complete variable domain (other parts from reference TRBV5-1 and TRBJ2-5): KAGVTQTPRYLIKTRGQQVTLSCSPISGHRSVSWYQQTPGQGLQFLFEYFSETQRNKGNFPGRFSGRQFSNSRSEMNVSTLELGDSALYLCASSLEGRSLTETQYFGPGTRLLVL.

This clonotype was seen repeatedly, ten times or more. A much larger clone sits a single nucleotide away, making a read error possible. V and J are TRBV10-3 and TRBJ2-5; weak D call: TRBD1 (6 bases). Trimming shortened V by 10 bases and J by 4 bases, and 10 bases separated the two germline ends. There are 11 residues in the CDR3. Germline V gene lookup returns CDR1 ENHRY and CDR2 SYGVKD. This chain's CDR3 is CATRGGETQYF. For the CDR3, the DNA is TGTGCCACCAGGGGTGGAGAGACCCAGTACTTC.

This clonotype showed up just once. CDR3 bases: TGTGCCAGCAGCCATTCTAAGGGAGAGCAGTACTTC. Amino acids: CASSHSKGEQYF. V usage is TRBV7-9 and J usage is TRBJ2-7; D is undetermined. The CDR3 is 12 amino acids. Germline-derived CDR1 and CDR2 are SEHNR and FQNEAQ (reference sequence). Trimming shortened V by 5 bases and J by 7 bases, and 12 bases separated the two germline ends.

Many counts were recorded for this clonotype. The rearrangement uses TRBV12-3 or TRBV12-4 and TRBJ2-7; the D gene is possibly TRBD2 (5 bases). CDR3 length: 15 amino acids. Trimming shortened V by 3 bases and J by 2 bases, and 14 bases separated the two germline ends. Here the CDR3 DNA reads TGTGCCAGCAGTTTGGGAGACCCCCGGGCCTACGAGCAGTACTTC. Its protein is CASSLGDPRAYEQYF.